These 24 T cell receptor beta chains share one sample of origin, sequenced in a study of siplizumab effects on memory and regulatory T cells. Profiled with immunoSEQ multiplex PCR; TCRdb holds only in-frame clones, not every one. The top ten hold about 1.1% of the sample, which has about 98,000 clones, 92% seen once. What was sequenced was CD4+ T cells sorted from blood. The receptor set was obtained from a human donor in good health.

The rearrangement links TRBV2 to TRBJ1-2; no clear D. Germline CDR1 is SNHLY and CDR2 is FYNNEI. Trimming left V 1 base short and J 2 bases short, with 8 bases between. This CDR3 region has 14 residues. The CDR3 sequence is CASSEDSGNYGYTF. CDR3 sequence (DNA): TGTGCCAGCAGTGAAGACTCCGGGAACTATGGCTACACCTTC. Supplemented by reference TRBV2 and TRBJ1-2, the full variable domain reads EPEVTQTPSHQVTQMGQEVILRCVPISNHLYFYWYRQILGQKVEFLVSFYNNEISEKSEIFDDQFSVERPDGSNFTLKIRSTKLEDSAMYFCASSEDSGNYGYTFGSGTRLTVV.

This sequence joins TRBV10-3 and TRBJ2-7; D not certain. The CDR3 is 15 residues long. Germline V gene data show CDR1 as ENHRY and CDR2 as SYGVKD. Trimming shortened V by 8 bases and J by 3 bases, and 20 bases separated the two germline ends. The CDR3 loop reads CAIAGLVGPDYEQYF. CDR3 nucleotides: TGTGCCATCGCCGGTCTTGTAGGTCCGGACTACGAGCAGTACTTC.

The rearrangement links TRBV14 to TRBJ1-2, with D possibly TRBD1 on 6 matching bases. V lost 4 bases and J 4 bases, leaving 10 bases between the germline ends. The CDR3 is 13 amino acids. Germline CDR1 is SGHDN and CDR2 is FVKESK. In DNA, the CDR3 is TGTGCCAGCAGCCCGGGGGGCGGCTATGGCTACACCTTC. Its protein is CASSPGGGYGYTF.

The genes are TRBV19 and TRBJ2-7, with D perhaps being TRBD1 or TRBD2 (5 bases each). Germline lookup yields CDR1 LNHDA and CDR2 SQIVND (reference sequence). The CDR3 consists of 13 residues. The ends were cut back, 9 bases at V and 3 bases at J, with 15 bases in the middle. In DNA form, the CDR3 reads TGTGCCAGCGGACCTCGGGGCGGCTACGAGCAGTACTTC. This gives the protein CASGPRGGYEQYF.

The chain uses TRBV18 and TRBJ2-3, with D uncertain. Per the germline V gene, CDR1 is KGHSH and CDR2 is LQKENI. This CDR3 is built from 14 residues. V lost 3 bases to trimming and J lost 0 bases, with 7 bases between them. The CDR3 is CASSPRLSTDTQYF. CDR3 sequence (DNA): TGTGCCAGCTCACCCCGCCTTAGCACAGATACGCAGTATTTT.

The chain combines TRBV6-1 with TRBJ1-5; no reliable D call. The CDR3 extends over 12 amino acids. V lost 7 bases, J lost 5 bases, and 9 bases lay in between. CDR1 MNHNS and CDR2 SASEGT come from the germline V gene. The CDR3 region has the DNA TGTGCCAGCACCTTACTTGATCAGCCCCAGCATTTT. Residues: CASTLLDQPQHF.

V gene TRBV5-1 combines with J gene TRBJ2-5; perhaps TRBD2 as D (6 bases). Germline CDR1 SGHRS, CDR2 YFSETQ. Trimming took off 0 bases at V and 5 bases at J, with 11 bases between the two ends. The CDR3 covers 14 residues. The CDR3 DNA reads TGCGCCAGCAGCTTGGGGACGGGGGAGGAGACCCAGTACTTC. The encoded protein is CASSLGTGEETQYF.

The V and J genes are TRBV14 and TRBJ2-1, with 7 bases identical to TRBD2. The V segment lost 1 base and the J segment 2 bases; nucleotides outside the gene matches: 5. CDR1 SGHDN and CDR2 FVKESK come from the germline V gene. CDR3 size: 16 residues. The chain's CDR3 is CASSQGRAGAYNEQFF. CDR3 in DNA: TGTGCCAGCAGCCAAGGTCGCGCGGGGGCCTACAATGAGCAGTTCTTC.

Worth noting for this clone: This CDR3 is also generated by other DNA sequences in the sample. The chain couples TRBV2 to TRBJ1-1; no clear D. Germline V gene data show CDR1 as SNHLY and CDR2 as FYNNEI. The CDR3 length is 12 residues. V lost 5 bases to trimming and J lost 4 bases, with 8 bases between them. DNA of the CDR3: TGTGCCAGCAGTAACAGAGGCACTGAAGCTTTCTTT. The encoded protein is CASSNRGTEAFF.

This clone occurred once. The gene calls are TRBV2 and TRBJ2-7, with a weak D call TRBD2 (5 bases). CDR3 length equals 12 residues. Looked up from germline, CDR1 is SNHLY and CDR2 is FYNNEI. Deletions cut 8 bases from V and 4 bases from J, with 12 bases between. This CDR3 reads CASDRTRYEQYF. CDR3 DNA: TGTGCCAGCGACCGTACTAGGTACGAGCAGTACTTC.

This clone was seen more than once but under ten times. CDR3 protein: CASSLNPALSTQYF. CDR3 DNA: TGTGCCAGCAGCTTAAATCCCGCCTTAAGTACGCAGTATTTT. V is TRBV7-8 and J is TRBJ2-3; unclear D gene. CDR3 length equals 14 residues. CDR1 and CDR2 (germline): SGHVS, FQNEAQ. V gave up 2 bases and J gave up 8 bases, with 14 bases separating them.

The rearrangement joins TRBV19 to TRBJ2-1, with 9 bases that match TRBD1. The CDR3 runs to 15 residues. The V segment lost 7 bases and the J segment 9 bases; nucleotides outside the gene matches: 13. The germline V gene has CDR1 LNHDA and CDR2 SQIVND (reference sequence). The CDR3 DNA reads TGTGCCAGTATTAGGGGACAGGGAACTACATCTGAGCAGTTCTTC. Amino acid sequence: CASIRGQGTTSEQFF.

The chain recombines TRBV5-5 with TRBJ2-5, with TRBD2 as a possible D gene (6 bases). CDR3 length: 17 amino acids. In germline, CDR1 is SGHKS, CDR2 YYEKEE (reference sequence). Trimming took 5 bases from V and 2 from J, leaving 22 bases between them. CDR3 sequence: CASSSPGGARTQETQYF. DNA of the CDR3: TGTGCCAGCAGTTCCCCCGGCGGGGCCCGAACGCAAGAGACCCAGTACTTC.

The chain joins TRBV6-1 to TRBJ2-7, with TRBD1 matching over 7 bases. Germline V gene sequence: CDR1 MNHNS, CDR2 SASEGT. The V segment lost 10 bases and the J segment 4 bases; nucleotides outside the gene matches: 10. This CDR3 is 13 amino acids long. The CDR3 nucleotides read TGTGCCACCCAACAGGGGTACGCGTACGAGCAGTACTTC. This translates into CATQQGYAYEQYF.

This clone was detected only a few times. The gene calls are TRBV14 and TRBJ2-1; 10 bases fit TRBD1. The V and J ends lost 4 bases and 5 bases, in that order; junction bases with no gene match: 5. The CDR3 extends over 15 amino acids. Germline V CDR1 and CDR2: SGHDN, FVKESK. The CDR3 DNA reads as TGTGCCAGCAGCCTTACCGGGACAGGGGACAATGAGCAGTTCTTC. Translating gives CASSLTGTGDNEQFF.

The rearrangement joins TRBV18 to TRBJ1-4, with a weak D call TRBD1 (6 bases). Trimming pared 1 base from V and 3 bases from J, leaving 12 bases between. CDR1 is KGHSH, CDR2 LQKENI, per germline. The CDR3 is made up of 16 amino acids. The CDR3 spells CASSPLGGTPNEKLFF. DNA of the CDR3: TGTGCCAGCTCACCACTGGGCGGGACACCTAATGAAAAACTGTTTTTT.

The rearrangement joins TRBV5-6 to TRBJ1-5; D is unresolved. Trimming shortened V by 4 bases and J by 11 bases, and 16 bases separated the two germline ends. The CDR3 totals 13 residues. Germline V CDR1 and CDR2: SGHDT, YYEEEE. CDR3 in amino acids: CASSIQELGAQHF. The CDR3 nucleotides are TGTGCCAGCAGCATTCAGGAGCTCGGGGCCCAGCATTTT.

Here the CDR3 DNA reads TGTGCCAGCAGTGAACTAAACGGGGACTACGAGCAGTACTTC. This sequence encodes CASSELNGDYEQYF. The gene calls are TRBV6-1 and TRBJ2-7; D perhaps matches TRBD2 (5 bases). The CDR3 is made up of 14 amino acids. Germline values: CDR1 MNHNS, CDR2 SASEGT. The V and J ends lost 2 bases and 3 bases respectively, with 11 bases between them.

V usage is TRBV6-1 and J usage is TRBJ1-4; 10 nucleotides line up with TRBD1. CDR1 MNHNS and CDR2 SASEGT come from the germline V gene. This CDR3 spans 18 amino acids. After removal of 4 bases from V and 0 bases from J, the junction contained 8 bases not matched to a gene. The CDR3 DNA follows: TGTGCCAGCAGTGCCACCTGGGACAGGGGTTCAACTAATGAAAAACTGTTTTTT. This encodes CASSATWDRGSTNEKLFF.

CDR3 coding DNA: TGCGCCAGCAGCTTGGCTGCGCCACAGGCAGCGGATACGCAGTATTTT. It specifies CASSLAAPQAADTQYF. The rearrangement uses TRBV5-1 and TRBJ2-3, with a weak D call TRBD1 (5 bases). Germline CDR1 and CDR2: SGHRS and YFSETQ. CDR3 length: 16 amino acids. V was shortened by 0 bases and J by 6 bases, with 17 bases between the two germline ends.

This chain connects TRBV5-1 to TRBJ2-7; D might be TRBD2 (5 bases). The germline CDR1 and CDR2 sequences are SGHRS and YFSETQ. The CDR3 totals 13 residues. The V gene lost 3 bases and the J gene lost 0 bases, with 7 bases spanning the gap. This CDR3 is CASSSGISYEQYF. CDR3 nucleotides: TGCGCCAGCAGCTCGGGGATCTCCTACGAGCAGTACTTC.

The rearrangement uses TRBV28 and TRBJ2-1, with 13 bases matching TRBD2. There are 16 residues in the CDR3. The germline V gene encodes CDR1 MDHEN and CDR2 SYDVKM. V lost 5 bases to trimming and J lost 7 bases; unmatched junction nucleotides: 8. For the CDR3, the DNA is TGTGCCAGCAGTCTAATGACTAGCGGGAGGAGAAATGAGCAGTTCTTC. It is translated as CASSLMTSGRRNEQFF.

The chain uses TRBV5-4 and TRBJ1-5, with D perhaps TRBD1 (5 bases). Per germline, CDR1 SGHNT and CDR2 YYREEE (reference sequence). V gave up 4 bases and J gave up 5 bases, with 16 bases separating them. The CDR3 is made up of 15 amino acids. The chain's CDR3 is CASSLAQGSDQPQHF. The CDR3 nucleotides are TGTGCCAGCAGCCTGGCTCAGGGAAGCGATCAGCCCCAGCATTTT.

The V call is TRBV27, the J call TRBJ1-1; TRBD1 aligns across 7 bases. Trimming removed 2 bases from V and 2 bases from J; junction bases left unmatched: 5. The CDR3 has 15 amino acids. The V gene's germline CDR1 is MNHEY and CDR2 SMNVEV (reference sequence). CDR3: CASSLTRQGNTEAFF. CDR3 nucleotides: TGTGCCAGCAGTTTAACGCGACAGGGAAACACTGAAGCTTTCTTT.